The present TCR beta chain was sequenced within a study of T cell responses to AZD1222 COVID-19 vaccine. Notes on this clone: Its antigen is currently unknown.

Profiling relied on immunoSEQ multiplex PCR, and the TCRdb table lists in-frame clones only, not all of them. The table records 130,000 to 150,000 clones, 90% to 95% of them present only once. Study conclusions and caveats: Spike-specific TCR breadth and depth rose after two AZD1222 doses.

The origin of this receptor is an adult who had recovered from COVID-19. Source: peripheral blood, taken after recovery from COVID-19.

The CDR3 region is CASSPPPALNTEAFF. CDR3 nucleotides: TGTGCCAGCAGTCCCCCCCCGGCCTTGAACACTGAAGCTTTCTTT. The rearrangement joins TRBV3-1 (or the pseudogene TRBV3-2) to TRBJ1-1, with unresolved D. Trimming removed 6 bases at V and 0 bases at J, with 14 bases between. CDR3 size: 15 residues. From germline, CDR1 is LGHDT and CDR2 YNNKEL (reference sequence).